The source of this TCR beta chain is a study of T cell responses to AZD1222 COVID-19 vaccine. Findings and caveats of the study: It should be noted that donors were predominantly white British and more often female, and clonal diversity was possibly underestimated. The CD4 TCRs associated with vaccination extended across spike and predominated at 160-218 and 743-854. Targets within unmutated variant regions were reportedly found for nearly half of spike-specific TCRs.

About this clone: Its antigen is currently unknown.

The table came from immunoSEQ multiplex PCR; TCRdb's copy has only in-frame clones and leaves some out. In the table there are around 120,000 clones, roughly 90% of which are singletons. Doses given second, at about 4 or about 12 weeks, were pooled. The clonotype originates from an adult who received the AZD1222 COVID-19 vaccine. The sequencing used peripheral blood, collected 28 days after the second AZD1222 dose.

Here the CDR3 DNA reads TGTGCCAGCAGCTTAGATTTACGACAGGGGGCCCGCTATGGCTACACCTTC. Protein sequence: CASSLDLRQGARYGYTF. This chain connects TRBV11-2 to TRBJ1-2, with 10 bases aligning to TRBD1. The CDR3 contains 17 residues. V lost 0 bases, J lost 4 bases, and 8 bases stayed unmatched. The germline gives CDR1 SGHAT, CDR2 FQNNGV.